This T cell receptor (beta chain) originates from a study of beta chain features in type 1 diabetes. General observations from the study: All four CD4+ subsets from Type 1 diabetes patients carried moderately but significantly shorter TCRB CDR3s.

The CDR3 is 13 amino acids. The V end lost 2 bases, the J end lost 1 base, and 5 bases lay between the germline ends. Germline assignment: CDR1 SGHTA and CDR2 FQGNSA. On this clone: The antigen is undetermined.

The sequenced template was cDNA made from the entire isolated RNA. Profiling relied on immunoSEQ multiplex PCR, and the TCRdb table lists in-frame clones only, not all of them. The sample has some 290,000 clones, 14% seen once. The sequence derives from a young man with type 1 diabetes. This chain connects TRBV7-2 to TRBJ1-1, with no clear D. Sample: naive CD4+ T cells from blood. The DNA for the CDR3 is TGTGCCAGCAGCTTACCCAGGAACACTGAAGCTTTCTTT. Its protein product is CASSLPRNTEAFF.